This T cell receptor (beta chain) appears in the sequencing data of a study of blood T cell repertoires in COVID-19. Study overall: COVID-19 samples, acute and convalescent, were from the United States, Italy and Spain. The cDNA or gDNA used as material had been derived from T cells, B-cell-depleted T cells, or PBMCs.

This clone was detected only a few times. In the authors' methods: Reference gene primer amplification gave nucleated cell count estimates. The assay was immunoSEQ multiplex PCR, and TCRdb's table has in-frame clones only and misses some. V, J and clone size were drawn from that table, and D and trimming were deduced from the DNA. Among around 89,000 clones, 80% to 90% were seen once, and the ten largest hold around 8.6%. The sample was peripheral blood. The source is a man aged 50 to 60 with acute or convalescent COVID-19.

CDR3 region: CSVCRDRARDTQYF. CDR3 DNA: TGCAGCGTTTGTAGGGACAGGGCTAGAGATACGCAGTATTTT. This chain joins TRBV29-1 and TRBJ2-3, with 9 bases fitting TRBD1. This CDR3 comprises 14 residues. Germline V gene lookup returns CDR1 SQVTM and CDR2 ANQGSEA. V dropped 5 bases and J dropped 5; count of bases not matched to a gene: 8.